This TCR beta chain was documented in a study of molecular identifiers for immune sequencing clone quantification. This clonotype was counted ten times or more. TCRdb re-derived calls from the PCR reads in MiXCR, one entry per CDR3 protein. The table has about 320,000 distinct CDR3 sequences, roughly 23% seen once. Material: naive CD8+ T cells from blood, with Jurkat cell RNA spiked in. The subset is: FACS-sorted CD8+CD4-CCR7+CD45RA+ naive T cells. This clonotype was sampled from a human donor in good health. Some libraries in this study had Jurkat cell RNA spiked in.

The CDR3 DNA is TGCGCCAGCACGCGGGACAGCTCCTACGAGCAGTACTTC. As protein: CASTRDSSYEQYF. The chain has TRBV5-1 and TRBJ2-7; D possibly corresponds to TRBD1 (7 bases). Germline V gene sequence: CDR1 SGHRS, CDR2 YFSETQ. Trimming took off 6 bases at V and 0 bases at J, with 10 bases between the two ends. This CDR3 has 13 residues.